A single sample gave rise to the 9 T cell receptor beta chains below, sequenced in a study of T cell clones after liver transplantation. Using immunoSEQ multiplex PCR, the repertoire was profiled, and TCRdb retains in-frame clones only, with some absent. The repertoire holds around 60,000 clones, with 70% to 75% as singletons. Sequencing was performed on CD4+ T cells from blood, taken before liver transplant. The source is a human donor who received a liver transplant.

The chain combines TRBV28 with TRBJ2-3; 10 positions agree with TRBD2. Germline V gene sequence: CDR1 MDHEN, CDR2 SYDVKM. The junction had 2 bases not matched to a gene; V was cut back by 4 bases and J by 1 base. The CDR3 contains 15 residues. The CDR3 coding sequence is TGTGCCAGCAGTTCGCTAGCGGGGGGCACAGATACGCAGTATTTT. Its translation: CASSSLAGGTDTQYF.

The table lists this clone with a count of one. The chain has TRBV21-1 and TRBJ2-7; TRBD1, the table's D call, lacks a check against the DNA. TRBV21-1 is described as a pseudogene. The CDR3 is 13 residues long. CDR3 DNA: TGTGCCAGCAGTGGGGACAGGGACTCCGAGCAGTACTTC. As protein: CASSGDRDSEQYF.

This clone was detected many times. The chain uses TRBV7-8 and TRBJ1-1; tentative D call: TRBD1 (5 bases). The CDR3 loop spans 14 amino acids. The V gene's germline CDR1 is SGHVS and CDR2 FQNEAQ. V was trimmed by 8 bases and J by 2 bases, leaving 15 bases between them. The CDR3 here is CASGILGGNTEAFF. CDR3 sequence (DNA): TGTGCCAGCGGAATCCTCGGGGGAAACACTGAAGCTTTCTTT.

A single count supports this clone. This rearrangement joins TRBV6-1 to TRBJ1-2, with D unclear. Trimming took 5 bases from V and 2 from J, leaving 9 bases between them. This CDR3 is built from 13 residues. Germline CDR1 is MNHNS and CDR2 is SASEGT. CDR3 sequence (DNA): TGTGCCAGCAGTCAACAGATAAACTATGGCTACACCTTC. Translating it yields CASSQQINYGYTF.

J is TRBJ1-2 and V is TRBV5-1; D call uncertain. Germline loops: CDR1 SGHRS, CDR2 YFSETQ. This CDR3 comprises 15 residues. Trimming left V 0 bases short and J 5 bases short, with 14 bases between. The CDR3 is CASSLVAASSYGYTF. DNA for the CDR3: TGCGCCAGCAGCTTGGTAGCAGCATCCTCGTATGGCTACACCTTC.

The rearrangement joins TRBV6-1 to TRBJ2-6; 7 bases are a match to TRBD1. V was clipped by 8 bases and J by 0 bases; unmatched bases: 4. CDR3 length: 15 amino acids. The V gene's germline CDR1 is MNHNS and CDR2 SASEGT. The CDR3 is CASGGQTSGANVLTF. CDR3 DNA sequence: TGTGCCAGCGGGGGACAGACCTCTGGGGCCAACGTCCTGACTTTC.

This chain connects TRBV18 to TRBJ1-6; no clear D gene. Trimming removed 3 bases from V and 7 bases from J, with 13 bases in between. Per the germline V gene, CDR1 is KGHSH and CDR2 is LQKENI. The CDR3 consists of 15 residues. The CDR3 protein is CASSPMTGSNSPLHF. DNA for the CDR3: TGTGCCAGCTCACCTATGACCGGGTCAAATTCACCCCTCCACTTT. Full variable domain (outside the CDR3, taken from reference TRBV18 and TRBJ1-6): NAGVMQNPRHLVRRRGQEARLRCSPMKGHSHVYWYRQLPEEGLKFMVYLQKENIIDESGMPKERFSAEFPKEGPSILRIQQVVRGDSAAYFCASSPMTGSNSPLHFGNGTRLTVT.

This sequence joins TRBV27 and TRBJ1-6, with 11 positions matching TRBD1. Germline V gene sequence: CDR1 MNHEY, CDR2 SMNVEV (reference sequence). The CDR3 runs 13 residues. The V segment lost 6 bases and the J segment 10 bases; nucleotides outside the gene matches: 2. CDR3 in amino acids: CASRDRGRSPLHF. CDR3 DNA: TGTGCCAGCAGGGACAGGGGGCGCTCACCCCTCCACTTT.

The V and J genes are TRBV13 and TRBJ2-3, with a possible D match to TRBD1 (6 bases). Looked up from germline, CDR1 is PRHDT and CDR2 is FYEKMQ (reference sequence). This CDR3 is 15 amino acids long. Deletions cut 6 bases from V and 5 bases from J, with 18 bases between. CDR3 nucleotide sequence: TGTGCCAGCAGTGGCAGGGGTATTCGTATAGATACGCAGTATTTT. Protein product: CASSGRGIRIDTQYF.